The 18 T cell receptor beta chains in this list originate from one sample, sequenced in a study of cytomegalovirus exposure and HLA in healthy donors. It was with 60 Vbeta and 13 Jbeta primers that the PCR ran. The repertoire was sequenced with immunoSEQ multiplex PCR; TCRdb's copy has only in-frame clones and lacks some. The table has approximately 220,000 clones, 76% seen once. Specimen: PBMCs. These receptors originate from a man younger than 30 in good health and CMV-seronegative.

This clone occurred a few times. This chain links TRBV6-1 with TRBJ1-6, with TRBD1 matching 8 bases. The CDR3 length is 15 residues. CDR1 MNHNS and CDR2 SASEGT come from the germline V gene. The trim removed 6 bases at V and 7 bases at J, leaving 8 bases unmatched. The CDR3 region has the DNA TGTGCCAGCAGACGAGAGACAGGGGCGAATTCACCCCTCCACTTT. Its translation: CASRRETGANSPLHF.

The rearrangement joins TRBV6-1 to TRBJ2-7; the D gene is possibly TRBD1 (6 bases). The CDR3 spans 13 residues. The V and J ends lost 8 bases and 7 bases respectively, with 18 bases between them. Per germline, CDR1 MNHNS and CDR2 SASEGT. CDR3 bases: TGTGCCAGCGTTTTAACAGGGTCAAGAGAGCAGTACTTC. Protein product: CASVLTGSREQYF.

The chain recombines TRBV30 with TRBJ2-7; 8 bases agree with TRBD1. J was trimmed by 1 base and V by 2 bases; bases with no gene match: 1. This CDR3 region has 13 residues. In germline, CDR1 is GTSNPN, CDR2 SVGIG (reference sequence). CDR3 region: CAWSRQGSYEQYF. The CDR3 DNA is TGTGCCTGGAGTCGACAGGGGTCCTACGAGCAGTACTTC.

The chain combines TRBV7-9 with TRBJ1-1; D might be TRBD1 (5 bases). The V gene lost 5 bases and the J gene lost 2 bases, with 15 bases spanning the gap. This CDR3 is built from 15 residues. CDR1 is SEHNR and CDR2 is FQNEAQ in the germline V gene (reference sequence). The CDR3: CASSARDSENTEAFF. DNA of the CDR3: TGTGCCAGCAGCGCCCGCGACAGTGAAAACACTGAAGCTTTCTTT.

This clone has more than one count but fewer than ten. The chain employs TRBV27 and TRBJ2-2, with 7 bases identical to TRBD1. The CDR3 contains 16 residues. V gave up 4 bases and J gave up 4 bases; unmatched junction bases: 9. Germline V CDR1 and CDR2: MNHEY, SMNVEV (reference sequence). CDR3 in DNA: TGTGCCAGCAGTTCCAGCCGGGACAGAGTCACCGGGGAGCTGTTTTTT. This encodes CASSSSRDRVTGELFF.

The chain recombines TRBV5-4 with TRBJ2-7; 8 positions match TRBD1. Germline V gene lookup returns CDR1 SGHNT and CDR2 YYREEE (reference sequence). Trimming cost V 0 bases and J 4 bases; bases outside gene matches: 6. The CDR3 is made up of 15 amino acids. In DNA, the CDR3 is TGTGCCAGCAGCTTGGACAGGGGGAAGTTGTACGAGCAGTACTTC. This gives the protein CASSLDRGKLYEQYF. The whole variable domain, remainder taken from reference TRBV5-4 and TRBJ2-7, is ETGVTQSPTHLIKTRGQQVTLRCSSQSGHNTVSWYQQALGQGPQFIFQYYREEENGRGNFPPRFSGLQFPNYSSELNVNALELDDSALYLCASSLDRGKLYEQYFGPGTRLTVT.

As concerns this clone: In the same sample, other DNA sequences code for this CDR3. The CDR3 is CASSLGRAYEQYF. The CDR3 bases are TGCGCCAGCAGCTTGGGCAGGGCCTACGAGCAGTACTTC. The V gene is TRBV5-1, the J gene TRBJ2-7; D may be TRBD1 (5 bases). This CDR3 spans 13 amino acids. The ends were cut back, 0 bases at V and 2 bases at J, with 6 bases in the middle. The V gene's germline CDR1 is SGHRS and CDR2 YFSETQ.

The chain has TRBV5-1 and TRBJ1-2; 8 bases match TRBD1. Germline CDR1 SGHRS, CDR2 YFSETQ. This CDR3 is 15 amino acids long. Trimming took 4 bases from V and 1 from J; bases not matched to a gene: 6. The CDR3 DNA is TGCGCCAGCAGCATCTCAGGGGGCGATAACTATGGCTACACCTTC. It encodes CASSISGGDNYGYTF.

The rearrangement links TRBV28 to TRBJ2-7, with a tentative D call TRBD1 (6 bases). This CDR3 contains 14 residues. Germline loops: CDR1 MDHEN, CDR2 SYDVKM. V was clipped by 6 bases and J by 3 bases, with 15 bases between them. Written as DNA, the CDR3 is TGTGCCAGCAGCCGCCCCGGGACAAGCTACGAGCAGTACTTC. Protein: CASSRPGTSYEQYF.

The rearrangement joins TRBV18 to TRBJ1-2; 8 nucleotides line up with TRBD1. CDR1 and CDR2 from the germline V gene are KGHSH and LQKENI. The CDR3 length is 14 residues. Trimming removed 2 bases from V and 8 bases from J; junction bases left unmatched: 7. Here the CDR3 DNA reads TGTGCCAGCTCACCAGGCAGGGGGCGCGAGGGCTACACCTTC. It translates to CASSPGRGREGYTF.

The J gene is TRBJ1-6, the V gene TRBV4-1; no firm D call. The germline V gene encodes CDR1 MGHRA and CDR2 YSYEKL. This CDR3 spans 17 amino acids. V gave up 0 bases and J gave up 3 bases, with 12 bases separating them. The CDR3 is CASSQDLAADYNSPLHF. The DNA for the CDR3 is TGCGCCAGCAGCCAAGATTTGGCAGCGGACTATAATTCACCCCTCCACTTT.

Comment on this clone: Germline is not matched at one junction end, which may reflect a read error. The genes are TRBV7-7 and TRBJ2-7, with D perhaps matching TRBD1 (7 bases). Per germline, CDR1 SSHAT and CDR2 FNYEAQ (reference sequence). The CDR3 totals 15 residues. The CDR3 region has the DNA TGTGCTAGCAGCTTAGAGGCAGGGGGGACCTACGAGCAGTACTTC. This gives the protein CASSLEAGGTYEQYF.

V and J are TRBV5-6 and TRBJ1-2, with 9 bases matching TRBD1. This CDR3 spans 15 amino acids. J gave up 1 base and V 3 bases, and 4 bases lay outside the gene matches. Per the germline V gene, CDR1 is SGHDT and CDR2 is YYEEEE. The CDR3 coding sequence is TGTGCCAGCAGCTCACAGGGGGCCCTTAACTATGGCTACACCTTC. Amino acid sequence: CASSSQGALNYGYTF.

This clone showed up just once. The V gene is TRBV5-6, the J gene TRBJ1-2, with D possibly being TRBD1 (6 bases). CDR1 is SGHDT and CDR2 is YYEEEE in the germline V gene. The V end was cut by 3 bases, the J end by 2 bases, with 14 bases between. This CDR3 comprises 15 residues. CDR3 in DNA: TGTGCCAGCAGCTACACCGGGACATCAAACTATGGCTACACCTTC. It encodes CASSYTGTSNYGYTF.

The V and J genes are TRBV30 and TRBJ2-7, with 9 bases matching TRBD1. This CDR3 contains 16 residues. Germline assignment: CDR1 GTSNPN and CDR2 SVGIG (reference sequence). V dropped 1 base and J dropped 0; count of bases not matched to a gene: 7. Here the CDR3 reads CAWSAPGTGSSYEQYF. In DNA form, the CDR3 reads TGTGCCTGGAGTGCCCCCGGGACAGGGAGCTCCTACGAGCAGTACTTC.

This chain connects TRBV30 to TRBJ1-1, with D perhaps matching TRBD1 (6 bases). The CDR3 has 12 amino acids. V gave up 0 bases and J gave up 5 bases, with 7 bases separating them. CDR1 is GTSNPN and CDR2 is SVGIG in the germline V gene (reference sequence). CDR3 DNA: TGTGCCTGGAGTGTACAGGGAACTGAAGCTTTCTTT. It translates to CAWSVQGTEAFF. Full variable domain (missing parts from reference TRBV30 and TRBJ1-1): SQTIHQWPATLVQPVGSPLSLECTVEGTSNPNLYWYRQAAGRGLQLLFYSVGIGQISSEVPQNLSASRPQDRQFILSSKKLLLSDSGFYLCAWSVQGTEAFFGQGTRLTVV.

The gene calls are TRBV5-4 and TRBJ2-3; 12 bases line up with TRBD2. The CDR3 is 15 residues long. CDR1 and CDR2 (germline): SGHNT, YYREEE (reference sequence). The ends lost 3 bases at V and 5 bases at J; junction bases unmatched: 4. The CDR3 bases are TGTGCCAGCAGCTCGGCGACTAGCGGGAGAGATACGCAGTATTTT. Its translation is CASSSATSGRDTQYF. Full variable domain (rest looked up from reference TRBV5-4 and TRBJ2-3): ETGVTQSPTHLIKTRGQQVTLRCSSQSGHNTVSWYQQALGQGPQFIFQYYREEENGRGNFPPRFSGLQFPNYSSELNVNALELDDSALYLCASSSATSGRDTQYFGPGTRLTVL.

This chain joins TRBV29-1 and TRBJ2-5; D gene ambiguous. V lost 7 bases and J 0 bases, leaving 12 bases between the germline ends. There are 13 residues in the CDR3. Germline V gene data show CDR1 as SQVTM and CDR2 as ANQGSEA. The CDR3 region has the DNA TGCAGCGCGCCGGGTCGGGACCAAGAGACCCAGTACTTC. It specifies CSAPGRDQETQYF.